This entry is about one TCR beta chain. Trimming removed 0 bases from V and 1 base from J, with 11 bases in between. Per germline, CDR1 SGDLS and CDR2 YYNGEE. The CDR3 spans 15 residues. Assay: immunoSEQ multiplex PCR; the TCRdb copy retains only in-frame clones and omits some. The data show roughly 84,000 clones, over 75% seen once. The data are from a study of control samples from healthy donors and cancer patients. The J gene is TRBJ2-7, the V gene TRBV9; D uncertain. The TCR was taken from a man aged 50 or older in good health. The sequenced sample was blood. The DNA for the CDR3 is TGTGCCAGCAGCGTAGACGTCAGTCCATCCTACGAGCAGTACTTC. Protein sequence: CASSVDVSPSYEQYF.